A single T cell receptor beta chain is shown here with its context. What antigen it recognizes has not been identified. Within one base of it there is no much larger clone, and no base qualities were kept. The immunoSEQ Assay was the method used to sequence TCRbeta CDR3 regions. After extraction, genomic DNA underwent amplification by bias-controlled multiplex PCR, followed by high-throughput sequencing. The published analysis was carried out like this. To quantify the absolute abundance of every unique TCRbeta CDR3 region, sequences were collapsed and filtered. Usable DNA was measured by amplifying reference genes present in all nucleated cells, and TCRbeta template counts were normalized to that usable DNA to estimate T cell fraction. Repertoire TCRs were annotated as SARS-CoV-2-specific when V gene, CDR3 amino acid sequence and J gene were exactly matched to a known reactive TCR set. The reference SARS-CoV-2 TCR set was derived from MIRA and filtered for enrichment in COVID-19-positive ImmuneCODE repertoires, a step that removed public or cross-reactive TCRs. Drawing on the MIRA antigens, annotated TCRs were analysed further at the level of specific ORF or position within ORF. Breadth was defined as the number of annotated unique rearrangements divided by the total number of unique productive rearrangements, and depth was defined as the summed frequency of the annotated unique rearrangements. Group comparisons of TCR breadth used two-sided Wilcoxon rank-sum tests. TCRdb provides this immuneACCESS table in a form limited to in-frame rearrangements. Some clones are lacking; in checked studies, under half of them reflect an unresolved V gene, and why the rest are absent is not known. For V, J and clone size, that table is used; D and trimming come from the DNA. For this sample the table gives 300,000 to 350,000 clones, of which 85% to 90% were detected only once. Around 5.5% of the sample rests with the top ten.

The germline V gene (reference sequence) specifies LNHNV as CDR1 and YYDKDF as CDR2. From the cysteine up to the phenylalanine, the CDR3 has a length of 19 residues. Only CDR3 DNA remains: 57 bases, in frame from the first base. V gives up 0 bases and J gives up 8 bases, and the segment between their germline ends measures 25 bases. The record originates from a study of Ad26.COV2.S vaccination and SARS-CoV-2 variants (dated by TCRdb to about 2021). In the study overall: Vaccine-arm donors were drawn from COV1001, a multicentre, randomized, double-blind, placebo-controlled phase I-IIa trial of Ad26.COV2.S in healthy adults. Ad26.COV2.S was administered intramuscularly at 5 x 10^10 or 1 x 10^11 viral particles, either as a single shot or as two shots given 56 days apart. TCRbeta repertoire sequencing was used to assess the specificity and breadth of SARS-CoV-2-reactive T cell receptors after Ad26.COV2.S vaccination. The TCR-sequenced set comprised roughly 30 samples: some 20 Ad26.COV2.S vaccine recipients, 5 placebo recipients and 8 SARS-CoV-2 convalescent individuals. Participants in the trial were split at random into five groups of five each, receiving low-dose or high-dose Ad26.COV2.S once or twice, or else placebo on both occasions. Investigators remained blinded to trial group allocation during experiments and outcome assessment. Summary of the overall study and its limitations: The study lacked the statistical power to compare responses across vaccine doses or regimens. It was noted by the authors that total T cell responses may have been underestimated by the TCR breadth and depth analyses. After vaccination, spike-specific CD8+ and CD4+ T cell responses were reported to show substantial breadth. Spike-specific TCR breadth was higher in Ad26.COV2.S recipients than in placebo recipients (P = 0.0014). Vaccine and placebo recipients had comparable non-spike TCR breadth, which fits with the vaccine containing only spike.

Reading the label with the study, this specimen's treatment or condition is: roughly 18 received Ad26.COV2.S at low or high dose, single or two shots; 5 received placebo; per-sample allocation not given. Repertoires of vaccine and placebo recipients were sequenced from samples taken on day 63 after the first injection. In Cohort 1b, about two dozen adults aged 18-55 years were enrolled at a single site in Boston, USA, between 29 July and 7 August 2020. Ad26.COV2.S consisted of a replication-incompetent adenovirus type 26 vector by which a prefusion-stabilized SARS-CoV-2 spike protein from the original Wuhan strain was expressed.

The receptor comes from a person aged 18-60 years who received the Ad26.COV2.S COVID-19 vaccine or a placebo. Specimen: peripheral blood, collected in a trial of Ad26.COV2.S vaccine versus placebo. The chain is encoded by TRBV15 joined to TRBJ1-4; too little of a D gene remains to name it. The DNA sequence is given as TGTGCCACCAGCAGAGATCTCACGGACCCGGAGCTCTTCGGGGAAAAACTGTTTTTT. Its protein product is CATSRDLTDPELFGEKLFF.